The rows below give T cell receptor beta chains drawn from one sample of a study of siplizumab effects on memory and regulatory T cells. Assay used: immunoSEQ multiplex PCR; TCRdb lists only in-frame clones, some missing. This table has some 100,000 clones, 94% appearing once. The specimen sequenced was non-Treg CD4+ T cells sorted from blood. These receptors were obtained from a human donor in good health. The CDR3 runs from the conserved cysteine through the conserved F or W. Each record gives: D gene, clone size, J gene, V gene, CDR3 DNA, CDR3 protein. D genes are given only for firm matches. The size field is filled for only some rows; it gives once, few, many or a size class.

>TRBD2|once|TRBJ2-7|TRBV9
TGTGCCAGCAGCCCAGGGACTAGCACCAACGAGCAGTACTTC
CASSPGTSTNEQYF
>NA|NA|TRBJ1-4|TRBV2
TGTGCCAGCATAGCAAGGGAAAAACTGTTTTTT
CASIAREKLFF
>NA|few|TRBJ2-7|TRBV6-5
TGTGCCACCACGAAGTCTAGTTCGGGGCACGAGCAGTACTTC
CATTKSSSGHEQYF
>TRBD2|NA|TRBJ2-7|TRBV5-4
TGTGCCAGCAGCGGGGAGGGACTAGCGGGAGCGGGGCAGTACTTC
CASSGEGLAGAGQYF
>TRBD1|once|TRBJ2-5|TRBV5-1
TGCGCCAGCCGACAGGGACAGGGTGGGGAGACCCAGTACTTC
CASRQGQGGETQYF
>TRBD1|NA|TRBJ2-3|TRBV19
TGTGCCAGTAGTACCGGGTGGGGACAGGGAGCTGATACGCAGTATTTT
CASSTGWGQGADTQYF
>TRBD1|NA|TRBJ2-7|TRBV7-2
TGTGCCAGCAGCTTGGGACAGGAAGCCTACGAGCAGTACTTC
CASSLGQEAYEQYF
>NA|NA|TRBJ1-2|TRBV6-1
TGTGCCAGCAGTGAAAGACACGATGCTAACTATGGCTACACCTTC
CASSERHDANYGYTF
>TRBD1|once|TRBJ1-2|TRBV28
TGTGCCAGCAGCCGGGACAGACGAGTAGATGGCTACACCTTC
CASSRDRRVDGYTF
>NA|NA|TRBJ2-1|TRBV2
TGTGCCAGCAGCGATGACCGGCCTGGGCAGTTCTTC
CASSDDRPGQFF
>NA|once|TRBJ1-5|TRBV18
TGTGCCAGCTCACCCGGACAAGGCAATCAGCCCCAGCATTTT
CASSPGQGNQPQHF
>NA|NA|TRBJ2-3|TRBV21-1
TGTGCCAGCAGCAAACCTCCATCTTCGGTGGCAGATACGCAGTATTTT
CASSKPPSSVADTQYF
>TRBD1|NA|TRBJ1-5|TRBV18
TGTGCCAGCTCAGCAGCACCGGGACAGAACAATCAGCCCCAGCATTTT
CASSAAPGQNNQPQHF
>NA|NA|TRBJ2-3|TRBV9
TGTGCCAGCAGCGTAGATTCTGTGGGCAGGGGAATAGATACGCAGTATTTT
CASSVDSVGRGIDTQYF
>NA|NA|TRBJ1-5|TRBV19
TGTGCCAGTAGTATAGCGACTAATCAGCCCCAGCATTTT
CASSIATNQPQHF
>TRBD1|once|TRBJ1-1|TRBV7-2
TGTGCCAGCAGCTTAGAAGGGACAGCGAACACTGAAGCTTTCTTT
CASSLEGTANTEAFF
>NA|few|TRBJ1-1|TRBV9
TGTGCCAGCAGCGTAGATGGGGAGAACACTGAAGCTTTCTTT
CASSVDGENTEAFF
>NA|NA|TRBJ2-3|TRBV11-1
TGTGCCAGCAGCTTAGGCCTTAGGTTGGCGGTGAGCACAGATACGCAGTATTTT
CASSLGLRLAVSTDTQYF
>NA|NA|TRBJ2-1|TRBV5-6
TGTGCCAGCACCTCGCAAGTCGTGCCTGGACCCCGTGTTGGCAATGAGCAGTTCTTC
CASTSQVVPGPRVGNEQFF
>NA|NA|TRBJ2-3|TRBV2
TGTGCCAGCGGGCGATCGGGATTCACAGATACGCAGTATTTT
CASGRSGFTDTQYF
>NA|NA|TRBJ2-3|TRBV6-1
TGTGCCAGCAGTGAATTCGCGAGCAAGGGGGGGTGGACAGATACGCAGTATTTT
CASSEFASKGGWTDTQYF
>NA|NA|TRBJ1-1|TRBV5-1
TGCGCCAGCAGCTTGGGCGCGAACACTGAAGCTTTCTTT
CASSLGANTEAFF
>TRBD1|NA|TRBJ1-6|TRBV7-9
TGTGCCAGCAGCTCAGGGACAGGCCTTAATTCACCCCTCCACTTT
CASSSGTGLNSPLHF
>TRBD2|NA|TRBJ2-1|TRBV7-2
TGTGCCAGCAGCTTAGCTAGCGGGATGCCGGCCTGGCAGTTCTTC
CASSLASGMPAWQFF
>NA|NA|TRBJ2-1|TRBV19
TGTGCCAGTAGTACCCAGGCGGGGAGTAATGAGCAGTTCTTC
CASSTQAGSNEQFF
>NA|NA|TRBJ2-5|TRBV5-4
TGTGCCAGCAGCTTCCTCGCGGGAAGCGTAGAGACCCAGTACTTC
CASSFLAGSVETQYF
>TRBD1|once|TRBJ2-5|TRBV18
TGTGCCAGCTCACCAAGAGTGGGACAGGGAATAGAGACCCAGTACTTC
CASSPRVGQGIETQYF
>TRBD1|NA|TRBJ2-3|TRBV6-1
TGTGCCAGCAGTGCCCCGGGACAGGGGGGTACAGATACGCAGTATTTT
CASSAPGQGGTDTQYF
>TRBD2|NA|TRBJ2-1|TRBV5-8
TGTGCCAGCAGCCACCTCCGACTAGCGGGAGGGTCCCCGCAGTTCTTC
CASSHLRLAGGSPQFF
>NA|NA|TRBJ1-5|TRBV28
TGTGCCAGCAGTCGTCGGGGGGTTAGCAATCAGCCCCAGCATTTT
CASSRRGVSNQPQHF
>NA|NA|TRBJ2-5|TRBV19
TGTGCCAGTAGTATTAACAGGGCTGGGACCCAGTACTTC
CASSINRAGTQYF